This T cell receptor beta chain originates from a study of T cell responses to AZD1222 COVID-19 vaccine. Study-level findings and limits: There were mostly white British donors and more females than males, and clonal diversity was possibly underestimated.

Produced via immunoSEQ multiplex PCR; TCRdb's table is partial and in-frame only. The table records 240,000 or so clones, 85% to 95% of them present only once. With respect to this clone: What it binds is unknown.

The CDR3 spans 15 residues. Germline-derived CDR1 and CDR2 are SNHLY and FYNNEI. The V segment lost 6 bases and the J segment 7 bases; nucleotides outside the gene matches: 7. The receptor was derived from an adult in good health. The chain is built from TRBV2 and TRBJ2-2; 11 nucleotides agree with TRBD2. This material consisted of peripheral blood, taken on day 0 of AZD1222 vaccination. CDR3 in DNA: TGTGCCAGCAGCGTTAGCGGGGGGGCTTTCGGGGAGCTGTTTTTT. Translation gives CASSVSGGAFGELFF.